This TCR beta chain was captured in a study of T cell repertoires in ileal Crohn's disease. The CDR3 spans 17 residues. Clones were sequenced by immunoSEQ multiplex PCR, and TCRdb holds only the in-frame ones, with some missing. The table shows over 5,000 clones, with 80% to 90% occurring only once. Time point reported: proximal margin of the surgical specimen (macroscopically non-inflamed). This clonotype originated in an adult with Crohn's disease. The chain recombines TRBV21-1 with TRBJ2-7; no DNA check was done on the table's D call, TRBD1. TRBV21-1 constitutes a pseudogene. Material: ileal tissue. CDR3 protein: CASSREIPGQESYEQYF. The CDR3 DNA reads TGTGCCAGCAGCAGAGAAATACCGGGACAGGAGTCCTACGAGCAGTACTTC.